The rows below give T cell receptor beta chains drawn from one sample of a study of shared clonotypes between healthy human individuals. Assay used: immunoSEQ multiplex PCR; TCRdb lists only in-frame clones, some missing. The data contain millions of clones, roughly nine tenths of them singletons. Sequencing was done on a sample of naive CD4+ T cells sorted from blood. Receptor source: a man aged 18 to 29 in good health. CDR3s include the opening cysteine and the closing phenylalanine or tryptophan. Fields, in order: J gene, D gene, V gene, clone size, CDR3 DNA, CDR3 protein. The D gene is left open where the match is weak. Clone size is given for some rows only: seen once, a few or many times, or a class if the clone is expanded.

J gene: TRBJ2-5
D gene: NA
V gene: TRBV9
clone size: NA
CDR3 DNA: TGTGCCAGCAGCGTCTCATCACAAGAGACCCAGTACTTC
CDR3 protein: CASSVSSQETQYF

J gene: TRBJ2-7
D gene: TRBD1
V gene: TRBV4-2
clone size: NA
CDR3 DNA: TGTGCCAGCAGCCAATTACAGGGGGCGGGGAGCTCCTACGAGCAGTACTTC
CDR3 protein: CASSQLQGAGSSYEQYF

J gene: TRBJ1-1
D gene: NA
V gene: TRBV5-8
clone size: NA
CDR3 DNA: TGTGCCAGCAGCGAAATGAACACTGAAGCTTTCTTT
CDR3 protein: CASSEMNTEAFF

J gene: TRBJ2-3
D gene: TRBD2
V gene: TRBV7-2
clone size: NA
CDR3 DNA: TGTGCCAGCAGCTTACAAATCGGACTAGCGGGGACAGATACGCAGTATTTT
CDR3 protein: CASSLQIGLAGTDTQYF

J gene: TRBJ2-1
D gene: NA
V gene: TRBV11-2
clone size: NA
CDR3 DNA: TGTGCCAGCAGCGCCATAGCGGCGCAGCAGTTCTTC
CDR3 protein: CASSAIAAQQFF

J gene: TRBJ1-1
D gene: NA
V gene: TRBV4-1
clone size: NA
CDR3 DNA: TGCGCCAGCAGCCAAGAGGCCCGAGGCACTGAAGCTTTCTTT
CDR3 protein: CASSQEARGTEAFF

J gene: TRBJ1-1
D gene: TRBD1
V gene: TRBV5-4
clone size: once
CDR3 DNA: TGTGCCAGCAGCAACGTAGGACAGGGTCTGAACACTGAAGCTTTCTTT
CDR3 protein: CASSNVGQGLNTEAFF

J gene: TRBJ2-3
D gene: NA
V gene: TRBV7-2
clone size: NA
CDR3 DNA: TGTGCCAGCAGCTTGCCTAACCCCACAGATACGCAGTATTTT
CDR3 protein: CASSLPNPTDTQYF

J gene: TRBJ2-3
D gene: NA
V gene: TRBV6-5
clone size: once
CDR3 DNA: TGTGCCAGCAGTTCCCGGCGGAGCACAGATACGCAGTATTTT
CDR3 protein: CASSSRRSTDTQYF

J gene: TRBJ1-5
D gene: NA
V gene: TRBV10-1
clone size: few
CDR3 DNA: TGCGCCACCCTACAGGGTCGGGTTAGCAATCAGCCCCAGCATTTT
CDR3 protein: CATLQGRVSNQPQHF

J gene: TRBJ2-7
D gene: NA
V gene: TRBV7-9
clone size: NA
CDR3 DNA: TGTGCCAGCAGCTTAGCACTTGGGGACGAGCAGTACTTC
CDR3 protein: CASSLALGDEQYF

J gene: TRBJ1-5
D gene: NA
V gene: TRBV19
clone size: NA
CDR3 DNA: TGTGCCAGTAGCCCTCCACGTGGGACGGGGGGTCGCAATCAGCCCCAGCATTTT
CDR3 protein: CASSPPRGTGGRNQPQHF

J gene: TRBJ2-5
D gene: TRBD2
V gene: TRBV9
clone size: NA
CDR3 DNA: TGTGCCAGCAGCAAAGGACTAGCGGGAGGGCAGGAGACCCAGTACTTC
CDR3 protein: CASSKGLAGGQETQYF

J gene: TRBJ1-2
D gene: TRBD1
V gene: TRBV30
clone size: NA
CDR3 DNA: TGTGCCTGGAGTTACAGGGGGCACGTAGGTGGCTACACCTTC
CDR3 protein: CAWSYRGHVGGYTF

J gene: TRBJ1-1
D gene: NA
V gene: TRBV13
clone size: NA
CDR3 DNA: TGTGCCAGCAGCTACGGACGGATTTACACTGAAGCTTTCTTT
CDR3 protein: CASSYGRIYTEAFF

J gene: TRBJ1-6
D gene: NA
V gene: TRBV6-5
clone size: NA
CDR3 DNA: TGTGCCATCAGTGCGGGGGTTAATAATTCACCCCTCCACTTT
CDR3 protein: CAISAGVNNSPLHF

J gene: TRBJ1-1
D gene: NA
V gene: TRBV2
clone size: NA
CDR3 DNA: TGTGCCAGCAGTGAGAGACAAATCACTGAAGCTTTCTTT
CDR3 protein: CASSERQITEAFF

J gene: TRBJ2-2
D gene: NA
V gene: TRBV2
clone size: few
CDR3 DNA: TGTGCCAGCAGTGAACAGGGGGGAGATCCCGGGGAGCTGTTTTTT
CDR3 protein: CASSEQGGDPGELFF

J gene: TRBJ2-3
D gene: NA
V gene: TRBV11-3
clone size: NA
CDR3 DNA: TGTGCCAGCAGCTTTGGGCAGAGCACAGATACGCAGTATTTT
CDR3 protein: CASSFGQSTDTQYF

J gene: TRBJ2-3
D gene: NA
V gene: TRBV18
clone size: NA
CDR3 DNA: TGTGCCACCGGGACTTCTCCCTATAGCACAGATACGCAGTATTTT
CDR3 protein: CATGTSPYSTDTQYF

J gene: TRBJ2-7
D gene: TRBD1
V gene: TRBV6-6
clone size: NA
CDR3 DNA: TGTGCCAGCAGTAACCAGGGGGCGGACTACGAGCAGTACTTC
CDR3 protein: CASSNQGADYEQYF

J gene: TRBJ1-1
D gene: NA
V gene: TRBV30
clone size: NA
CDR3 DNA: TGTGCCTGGAGTGTATTGACGTTGAGCACTGAAGCTTTCTTT
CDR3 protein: CAWSVLTLSTEAFF

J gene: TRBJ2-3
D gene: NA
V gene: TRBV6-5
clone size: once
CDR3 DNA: TGTGCCAGCAGTTACTTTGCGGAGCGCACAGATACGCAGTATTTT
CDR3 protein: CASSYFAERTDTQYF

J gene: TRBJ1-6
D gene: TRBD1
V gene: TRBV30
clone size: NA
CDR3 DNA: TGTGCCTGGAGCCTTTGGGGACAGGGAAGTTCACCCCTCCACTTT
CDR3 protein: CAWSLWGQGSSPLHF

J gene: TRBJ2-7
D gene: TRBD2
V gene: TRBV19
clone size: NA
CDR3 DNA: TGTGCCAGTTCGACTAGCGGGAGCTACGAGCAGTACTTC
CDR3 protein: CASSTSGSYEQYF

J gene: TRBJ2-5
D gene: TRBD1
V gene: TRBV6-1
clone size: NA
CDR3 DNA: TGTGCCAGCAGGACCGGGACAGGGCGAGAGACCCAGTACTTC
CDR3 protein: CASRTGTGRETQYF

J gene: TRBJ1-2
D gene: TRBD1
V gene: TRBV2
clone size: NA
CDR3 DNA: TGTGCCAGCAGTGAAGAGATATGGACAGGGACCTATGGCTACACCTTC
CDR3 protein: CASSEEIWTGTYGYTF

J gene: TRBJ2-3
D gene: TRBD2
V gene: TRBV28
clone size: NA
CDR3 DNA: TGTGCCAGCAGTTCCCCGCTAGCGGGGGACCTCACAGATACGCAGTATTTT
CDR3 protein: CASSSPLAGDLTDTQYF

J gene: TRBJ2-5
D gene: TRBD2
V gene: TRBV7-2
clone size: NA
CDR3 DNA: TGTGCCAGCAGCTTAGGAGGACTAGCGGTCCAAGAGACCCAGTACTTC
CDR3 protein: CASSLGGLAVQETQYF

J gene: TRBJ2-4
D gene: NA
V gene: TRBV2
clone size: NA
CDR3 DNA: TGTGCCAGCAGTCGGGAGGCCAAAAACATTCAGTACTTC
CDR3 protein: CASSREAKNIQYF

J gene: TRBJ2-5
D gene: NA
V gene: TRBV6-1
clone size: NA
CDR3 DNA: TGTGCCAGCAGTGGACTGACTTTCGGAAAAGAGACCCAGTACTTC
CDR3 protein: CASSGLTFGKETQYF

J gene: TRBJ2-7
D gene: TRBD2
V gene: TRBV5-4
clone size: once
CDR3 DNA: TGTGCCAGCAGCTCCACCGGGACTAGCGTCGAGCAGTACTTC
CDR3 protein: CASSSTGTSVEQYF

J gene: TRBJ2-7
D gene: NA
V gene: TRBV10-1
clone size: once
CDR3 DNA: TGCGCCAGCAGTGAGTCGAGGGGACCCTACGAGCAGTACTTC
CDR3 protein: CASSESRGPYEQYF

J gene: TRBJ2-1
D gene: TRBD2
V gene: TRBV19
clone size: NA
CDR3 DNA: TGTGCCAGTAGTATAGTGACTAGCGGGAGTTCACGAAATGAGCAGTTCTTC
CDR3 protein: CASSIVTSGSSRNEQFF

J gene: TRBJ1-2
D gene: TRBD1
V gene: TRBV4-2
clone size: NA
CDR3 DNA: TGTGCCAGCAGCCAAGATATGGAGGGGGCTTCATCCTATGGCTACACCTTC
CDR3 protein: CASSQDMEGASSYGYTF

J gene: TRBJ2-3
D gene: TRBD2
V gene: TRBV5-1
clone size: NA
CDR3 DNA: TGCGCCAGCAGCCCTATGACTAGCGGGGTAGGCGATACGCAGTATTTT
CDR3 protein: CASSPMTSGVGDTQYF

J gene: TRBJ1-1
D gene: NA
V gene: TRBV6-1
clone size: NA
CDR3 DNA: TGTGCCAGCAGTGAGGGACGAAGTGCTTTCTTT
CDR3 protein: CASSEGRSAFF

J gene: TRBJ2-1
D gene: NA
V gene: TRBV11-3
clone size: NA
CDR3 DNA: TGTGCCAGCAGCCTTGAATACAATGAGCAGTTCTTC
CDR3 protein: CASSLEYNEQFF

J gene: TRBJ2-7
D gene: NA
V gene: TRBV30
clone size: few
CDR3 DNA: TGTGCCTGGAGTGCATCATACGAGCAGTACTTC
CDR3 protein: CAWSASYEQYF